The 32 T cell receptor beta chains reported below all come from one sample, sequenced in a study of T cell responses to AZD1222 COVID-19 vaccine. Libraries were prepared by immunoSEQ multiplex PCR; TCRdb keeps only in-frame clonotypes and omits some of them. The top ten clones hold 1.5% to 2% of a sample with some 170,000 clones, approximately 88% of them seen once. The starting material was peripheral blood, obtained on day 0 of AZD1222 vaccination. These receptors were collected from an adult in good health.

The V gene is TRBV9, the J gene TRBJ2-4; D is undetermined. Trimming cost V 3 bases and J 15 bases, with 25 bases left between them. Germline V lookup: CDR1 SGDLS, CDR2 YYNGEE. The CDR3 spans 15 residues. CDR3 in amino acids: CASSAAPGVSPKLYF. CDR3 DNA: TGTGCCAGCAGCGCCGCCCCCGGAGTTAGTCCAAAGTTGTACTTC.

The chain has TRBV9 and TRBJ2-7, with D unclear. Looked up from germline, CDR1 is SGDLS and CDR2 is YYNGEE. With 0 bases removed from V and 7 bases from J, the gap between germline ends came to 5 bases. This CDR3 contains 11 residues. The DNA for the CDR3 is TGTGCCAGCAGCGTAGGGTCAGAGCAGTACTTC. Protein product: CASSVGSEQYF. The full variable domain, its missing parts supplied by reference TRBV9 and TRBJ2-7, is DSGVTQTPKHLITATGQRVTLRCSPRSGDLSVYWYQQSLDQGLQFLIQYYNGEERAKGNILERFSAQQFPDLHSELNLSSLELGDSALYFCASSVGSEQYFGPGTRLTVT.

The chain joins TRBV9 to TRBJ1-4, with a weak D call TRBD1 (6 bases). Germline V gene sequence: CDR1 SGDLS, CDR2 YYNGEE. Trimming stripped 4 bases from V and 3 bases from J, with 13 bases between. This CDR3 has 15 amino acids. This CDR3 is CASSKQTGPNEKLFF. The CDR3 region has the DNA TGTGCCAGCAGCAAACAGACAGGACCTAATGAAAAACTGTTTTTT. Full variable domain (missing parts from reference TRBV9 and TRBJ1-4): DSGVTQTPKHLITATGQRVTLRCSPRSGDLSVYWYQQSLDQGLQFLIQYYNGEERAKGNILERFSAQQFPDLHSELNLSSLELGDSALYFCASSKQTGPNEKLFFGSGTQLSVL.

The chain combines TRBV10-3 with TRBJ2-5, with 11 bases identical to TRBD2. Looked up from germline, CDR1 is ENHRY and CDR2 is SYGVKD. The CDR3 consists of 15 residues. Trimming cost V 4 bases and J 1 base; bases outside gene matches: 2. The CDR3 is CAISVLAGGQETQYF. In DNA form, the CDR3 reads TGTGCCATCAGTGTGCTAGCGGGAGGCCAAGAGACCCAGTACTTC.

This chain links TRBV4-1 with TRBJ2-7; 12 nucleotides agree with TRBD2. This CDR3 has 14 residues. The V gene end was trimmed by 4 bases and the J gene end by 6 bases; junction bases not matched to a gene: 4. The germline gives CDR1 MGHRA, CDR2 YSYEKL. CDR3 sequence: CASSLQTSGSEQYF. The CDR3 coding sequence is TGCGCCAGCAGCCTCCAGACTAGCGGGAGCGAGCAGTACTTC.

V is TRBV9 and J is TRBJ1-4; TRBD1 is a possible D gene (5 bases). CDR3 length: 15 amino acids. V was cut by 0 bases and J by 3 bases, with 9 bases left in between. From germline, CDR1 is SGDLS and CDR2 YYNGEE. The CDR3 protein is CASSVDGTSNEKLFF. CDR3 in DNA: TGTGCCAGCAGCGTAGATGGGACTTCTAATGAAAAACTGTTTTTT. Full variable domain (outside the CDR3, taken from reference TRBV9 and TRBJ1-4): DSGVTQTPKHLITATGQRVTLRCSPRSGDLSVYWYQQSLDQGLQFLIQYYNGEERAKGNILERFSAQQFPDLHSELNLSSLELGDSALYFCASSVDGTSNEKLFFGSGTQLSVL.

The CDR3 reads CASSPRRALGNTIYF. CDR3 DNA sequence: TGTGCCAGCAGTCCGCGGAGGGCCCTGGGAAACACCATATATTTT. The chain is built from TRBV28 and TRBJ1-3; D ambiguous. The CDR3 spans 15 residues. CDR1 is MDHEN, CDR2 SYDVKM, per germline. V lost 5 bases, J lost 4 bases, and 15 bases lay in between.

This chain connects TRBV25-1 to TRBJ1-4, with D tentatively TRBD1 (5 bases). This CDR3 is 14 amino acids long. Germline V gene lookup returns CDR1 MGHDK and CDR2 SYGVNS. The V end lost 2 bases, the J end lost 7 bases, and 11 bases lay between the germline ends. In nucleotides, the CDR3 is TGTGCCAGCAGTGAACAGGGTAGAGGTGAAAAACTGTTTTTT. Its translation is CASSEQGRGEKLFF. Full variable domain (remainder filled in from reference TRBV25-1 and TRBJ1-4): EADIYQTPRYLVIGTGKKITLECSQTMGHDKMYWYQQDPGMELHLIHYSYGVNSTEKGDLSSESTVSRIRTEHFPLTLESARPSHTSQYLCASSEQGRGEKLFFGSGTQLSVL.

This chain joins TRBV20-1 and TRBJ2-5; maybe TRBD1 (5 bases). Germline V gene sequence: CDR1 DFQATT, CDR2 SNEGSKA (reference sequence). Trimming stripped 6 bases from V and 6 bases from J, with 11 bases between. The CDR3 is made up of 11 amino acids. The CDR3 sequence: CSARALKTQYF. The CDR3 region has the DNA TGCAGTGCCAGGGCCCTGAAGACCCAGTACTTC.

V and J are TRBV5-6 and TRBJ1-6, with no clear D. V was cut by 0 bases and J by 5 bases, with 3 bases left in between. CDR3 length: 13 residues. Germline V gene data show CDR1 as SGHDT and CDR2 as YYEEEE. The CDR3 here is CASSLDHNSPLHF. The CDR3 DNA follows: TGTGCCAGCAGCTTGGACCATAATTCACCCCTCCACTTT. Full variable domain (outside the CDR3, taken from reference TRBV5-6 and TRBJ1-6): DAGVTQSPTHLIKTRGQQVTLRCSPKSGHDTVSWYQQALGQGPQFIFQYYEEEERQRGNFPDRFSGHQFPNYSSELNVNALLLGDSALYLCASSLDHNSPLHFGNGTRLTVT.

The rearrangement links TRBV11-2 to TRBJ2-3; TRBD2 aligns across 9 bases. CDR1 SGHAT and CDR2 FQNNGV come from the germline V gene. This CDR3 has 16 residues. V shed 4 bases, J shed 4 bases, and the junction held 9 bases outside the gene matches. As DNA, the CDR3 is TGTGCCAGCAGCTCCCAGCGGGGGGCGGAAGCAGATACGCAGTATTTT. This codes for CASSSQRGAEADTQYF.

V and J are TRBV6-6 and TRBJ1-2, with 8 bases matching TRBD1. The CDR3 has 12 residues. Per the germline V gene, CDR1 is MNHNY and CDR2 is SVGAGI (reference sequence). V was clipped by 6 bases and J by 7 bases; unmatched bases: 4. CDR3 sequence (DNA): TGTGCCAGCAGGCTGGACAGGGTTGGCTACACCTTC. Translating gives CASRLDRVGYTF.

This clone was picked up one time. This rearrangement joins TRBV7-2 to TRBJ1-3; a weak D match, TRBD1 (6 bases). The V end lost 10 bases, the J end lost 4 bases, and 14 bases lay between the germline ends. Germline V gives CDR1 SGHTA, CDR2 FQGNSA. This CDR3 spans 13 amino acids. The CDR3 region has the DNA TGTGCCACCAGGCCAGGGGCGGGAAACACCATATATTTT. It codes for CATRPGAGNTIYF.

The rearrangement joins TRBV6-5 to TRBJ1-2; possible D gene TRBD1, 5 bases. Germline CDR1 MNHEY, CDR2 SVGAGI. Trimming removed 7 bases at V and 2 bases at J, with 14 bases between. CDR3 length: 14 amino acids. CDR3 protein: CASKAQGLNYGYTF. Written as DNA, the CDR3 is TGTGCCAGCAAAGCCCAGGGTTTAAACTATGGCTACACCTTC.

The rearrangement uses TRBV5-1 and TRBJ2-5; TRBD1 might be the D (5 bases). V was trimmed by 7 bases and J by 3 bases, leaving 10 bases between them. The CDR3 length is 12 residues. Germline loops: CDR1 SGHRS, CDR2 YFSETQ. CDR3 in DNA: TGCGCCAGCGGGGCGGAAAAAGAGACCCAGTACTTC. Translated: CASGAEKETQYF.

The rearrangement links TRBV5-8 to TRBJ2-1; 9 bases agree with TRBD1. The CDR3 is 13 residues long. After removal of 3 bases from V and 8 bases from J, the junction contained 3 bases not matched to a gene. CDR1 is SGHTS, CDR2 YDEGEE, per germline. CDR3 in amino acids: CASSWTGAHEQFF. CDR3 nucleotide sequence: TGTGCCAGCAGCTGGACAGGGGCTCATGAGCAGTTCTTC.

The genes are TRBV10-1 and TRBJ2-5; TRBD2 matches at 7 bases. The length of the CDR3 is 15 residues. Trimming cost V 0 bases and J 6 bases; bases outside gene matches: 7. CDR1 and CDR2 from the germline V gene are WNHNN and SYGVQD (reference sequence). The CDR3 spells CASSESVGGKKTQYF. In nucleotides, the CDR3 is TGCGCCAGCAGTGAGTCTGTGGGGGGGAAAAAGACCCAGTACTTC.

This clone was counted a few times. The chain joins TRBV6-5 to TRBJ1-5, with 8 bases that match TRBD1. Germline V gene sequence: CDR1 MNHEY, CDR2 SVGAGI. The length of the CDR3 is 13 residues. Germline trimming cut 5 bases from V and 4 bases from J; bases unmatched to any gene: 1. The DNA for the CDR3 is TGTGCCAGCAGTACAGGGGGGAATCAGCCCCAGCATTTT. Encoded protein: CASSTGGNQPQHF.

The V and J genes are TRBV18 and TRBJ2-3; 9 bases line up with TRBD2. V lost 5 bases and J lost 4; bases outside the gene matches: 13. The length of the CDR3 is 17 residues. From germline, CDR1 is KGHSH and CDR2 LQKENI. The CDR3 protein is CASSDNQAGGPSDTQYF. DNA of the CDR3: TGTGCCAGCTCAGACAATCAGGCGGGAGGGCCGTCAGATACGCAGTATTTT.

This chain uses TRBV19 with TRBJ2-1; perhaps D is TRBD1 or TRBD2 (6 bases each). The V and J ends lost 5 bases and 6 bases respectively, with 11 bases between them. Germline lookup yields CDR1 LNHDA and CDR2 SQIVND (reference sequence). The CDR3 has 13 residues. This CDR3 reads CASSPEGGNEQFF. The CDR3 DNA sequence: TGTGCCAGTAGTCCCGAGGGGGGCAATGAGCAGTTCTTC. Full variable domain (missing parts from reference TRBV19 and TRBJ2-1): DGGITQSPKYLFRKEGQNVTLSCEQNLNHDAMYWYRQDPGQGLRLIYYSQIVNDFQKGDIAEGYSVSREKKESFPLTVTSAQKNPTAFYLCASSPEGGNEQFFGPGTRLTVL.

The genes are TRBV7-3 and TRBJ2-1; TRBD1 matches 10 bases. With V trimmed by 5 bases and J by 10 bases, 8 bases remained unmatched. There are 14 residues in the CDR3. Germline lookup yields CDR1 SGHTA and CDR2 FQGTGA. CDR3 bases: TGTGCCAGCAGCCCAAAGACAGGGGGCGCCGAGCAGTTCTTC. Its translation: CASSPKTGGAEQFF.

This clone has only a few counts. J is TRBJ2-2 and V is TRBV30; 7 bases fit TRBD1. There are 15 residues in the CDR3. After removal of 3 bases from V and 3 bases from J, the junction contained 7 bases not matched to a gene. Per the germline V gene, CDR1 is GTSNPN and CDR2 is SVGIG (reference sequence). This CDR3 reads CAWRAGTADTGELFF. CDR3 nucleotide sequence: TGTGCCTGGAGGGCTGGGACAGCGGACACCGGGGAGCTGTTTTTT.

V is TRBV28 and J is TRBJ1-1; 7 bases are shared with TRBD1. The CDR3 runs to 15 residues. Losses at the gene ends were 6 bases for V and 4 bases for J; bases not matched to a gene: 11. Looked up from germline, CDR1 is MDHEN and CDR2 is SYDVKM. The CDR3 DNA reads as TGTGCCAGCAGACCCCGGGACAGACCCTCCACTGAAGCTTTCTTT. This gives the protein CASRPRDRPSTEAFF.

The rearrangement joins TRBV4-2 to TRBJ1-5; D may be TRBD1 (5 bases). The CDR3 covers 15 residues. V was shortened by 0 bases and J by 2 bases, with 8 bases between the two germline ends. CDR1 and CDR2 (germline): LGHNA, YNFKEQ. The CDR3 sequence: CASSQDLGGNQPQHF. CDR3 in DNA: TGTGCCAGCAGCCAAGATCTAGGGGGCAATCAGCCCCAGCATTTT.

The rearrangement links TRBV5-4 to TRBJ2-7; weak D call: TRBD2 (6 bases). CDR3 length: 14 residues. Germline CDR1 reads SGHNT; CDR2 reads YYREEE (reference sequence). The V and J ends lost 0 bases and 4 bases respectively, with 11 bases between them. CDR3 sequence (DNA): TGTGCCAGCAGCTTGGGAGGGAGGCAGTACGAGCAGTACTTC. As protein: CASSLGGRQYEQYF.

The CDR3 loop reads CASSLDSGQGTQYF. The CDR3 region has the DNA TGTGCCAGCAGCTTAGATTCGGGGCAGGGTACGCAGTATTTT. This chain joins TRBV7-2 and TRBJ2-3; D may correspond to TRBD1 or TRBD2 (5 bases each). Trimming shortened V by 1 base and J by 8 bases, and 13 bases separated the two germline ends. CDR1 is SGHTA, CDR2 FQGNSA, per germline. There are 14 residues in the CDR3.

V usage is TRBV19 and J usage is TRBJ2-1; D not certain. The V gene's germline CDR1 is LNHDA and CDR2 SQIVND (reference sequence). The CDR3 is made up of 11 amino acids. Trimming removed 10 bases at V and 1 base at J, with 5 bases between. The CDR3 DNA reads TGTGCCACCACGTCCTACAATGAGCAGTTCTTC. Translated: CATTSYNEQFF. Looking up the rest from reference TRBV19 and TRBJ2-1 gives the full variable domain: DGGITQSPKYLFRKEGQNVTLSCEQNLNHDAMYWYRQDPGQGLRLIYYSQIVNDFQKGDIAEGYSVSREKKESFPLTVTSAQKNPTAFYLCATTSYNEQFFGPGTRLTVL.

This clone has only one observation. The gene calls are TRBV13 and TRBJ2-7, with D perhaps TRBD2 (6 bases). This CDR3 is 18 amino acids long. Between the trimmed V and J ends, which lost 0 bases and 6 bases, there was a span of 24 bases. Germline CDR1 is PRHDT and CDR2 is FYEKMQ (reference sequence). CDR3 protein: CASSLGPPVSQRVGEQYF. The CDR3 DNA follows: TGTGCCAGCAGCTTAGGCCCCCCAGTGTCCCAGCGGGTGGGCGAGCAGTACTTC.

The V gene is TRBV6-5, the J gene TRBJ1-6; D is perhaps TRBD1 (6 bases). This CDR3 contains 15 residues. V was shortened by 0 bases and J by 7 bases, with 10 bases between the two germline ends. From germline, CDR1 is MNHEY and CDR2 SVGAGI. CDR3 sequence (DNA): TGTGCCAGCAGTTACTCGAAACAGGGAAATTCACCCCTCCACTTT. Protein sequence: CASSYSKQGNSPLHF.

This clone was counted a single time. J is TRBJ2-1 and V is TRBV20-1, with TRBD1 identical over 7 bases. Germline CDR1 reads DFQATT; CDR2 reads SNEGSKA (reference sequence). The V segment lost 4 bases and the J segment 8 bases; nucleotides outside the gene matches: 2. The CDR3 length is 11 residues. The CDR3 region has the DNA TGCAGTGCTAACAGGGGATATGAGCAGTTCTTC. The encoded protein is CSANRGYEQFF.

The V gene is TRBV6-2 or TRBV6-3, the J gene TRBJ1-2, with 7 bases lining up with TRBD1. The J segment lost 3 bases and the V segment lost 0 bases, leaving 10 bases of the junction unmatched. The CDR3 extends over 17 amino acids. CDR1 and CDR2 from the germline V gene are MNHEY and SVGEGT. CDR3: CASSYSMAGGADYGYTF. The DNA for the CDR3 is TGTGCCAGCAGTTACTCGATGGCAGGGGGGGCAGACTATGGCTACACCTTC.

The chain has TRBV9 and TRBJ1-2, with D tentatively TRBD1 (5 bases). Germline CDR1 and CDR2: SGDLS and YYNGEE. The CDR3 spans 15 residues. Trimming removed 3 bases from V and 2 bases from J, with 14 bases in between. The CDR3 DNA reads TGTGCCAGCAGCGCCGGCCTCGACAGAAACTATGGCTACACCTTC. Translation: CASSAGLDRNYGYTF.